The 17 T cell receptor beta chains given below trace back to one sample, sequenced in a study of T cell clones after liver transplantation. TCRdb's table, derived via immunoSEQ multiplex PCR, lists solely in-frame clones and lacks some. This sample has about 72,000 clones, with roughly nine tenths found just once. The sample was CD4+ T cells from blood, taken before liver transplant. All receptors come from a human donor who received a liver transplant.

The CDR3 DNA reads TGTGCCAGCTCACCAGACGGGGGAAACATTCAGTACTTC. This gives the protein CASSPDGGNIQYF. The V gene is TRBV18, the J gene TRBJ2-4; D is possibly TRBD2 (6 bases). Germline CDR1 is KGHSH and CDR2 is LQKENI. The CDR3 totals 13 residues. The germline V and J ends were trimmed by 2 bases and 6 bases, with 8 bases remaining between them.

The chain employs TRBV10-1 and TRBJ1-3; possible D gene TRBD1, 5 bases. The CDR3 is made up of 21 amino acids. Trimming shortened V by 1 base and J by 0 bases, and 25 bases separated the two germline ends. Germline CDR1 reads WNHNN; CDR2 reads SYGVQD (reference sequence). Here the CDR3 reads CASSEFRRREVEESSGNTIYF. For the CDR3, the DNA is TGCGCCAGCAGTGAGTTTAGGCGCAGGGAGGTTGAGGAGAGCTCTGGAAACACCATATATTTT.

The chain carries TRBV5-1 and TRBJ1-2; D unclear. V was clipped by 7 bases and J by 0 bases, with 13 bases between them. The CDR3 consists of 14 residues. Germline V gives CDR1 SGHRS, CDR2 YFSETQ. CDR3: CASRRTDSNYGYTF. In nucleotides, the CDR3 is TGCGCCAGCCGCCGGACGGACTCTAACTATGGCTACACCTTC.

The chain employs TRBV2 and TRBJ1-2; 12 bases map to TRBD1. CDR3 length equals 15 residues. After removal of 1 base from V and 6 bases from J, the junction contained 3 bases not matched to a gene. Germline CDR1 is SNHLY and CDR2 is FYNNEI. CDR3: CASSEGDRGRNGYTF. The CDR3 DNA sequence: TGTGCCAGCAGTGAAGGGGACAGGGGGCGTAATGGCTACACCTTC.

The chain carries TRBV6-1 and TRBJ2-7, with 7 bases aligning to TRBD1. The V and J ends lost 10 bases and 1 base, in that order; junction bases with no gene match: 7. Germline CDR1 is MNHNS and CDR2 is SASEGT. The CDR3 totals 13 residues. DNA for the CDR3: TGTGCCACTTCGACAGGGCAATCCTACGAGCAGTACTTC. Protein: CATSTGQSYEQYF.

This clone showed up just a few times. This chain uses TRBV28 with TRBJ2-3, with D maybe TRBD2 (5 bases). Trimming took off 8 bases at V and 3 bases at J, with 18 bases between the two ends. The germline gives CDR1 MDHEN, CDR2 SYDVKM. The CDR3 loop spans 15 amino acids. CDR3 DNA: TGTGCCAGCGAGGGCAGTTACGAAACAACAGATACGCAGTATTTT. This encodes CASEGSYETTDTQYF.

The rearrangement uses TRBV6-1 and TRBJ2-7; TRBD1 agrees at 11 bases. The CDR3 totals 14 residues. Germline-derived CDR1 and CDR2 are MNHNS and SASEGT. Trimming removed 2 bases from V and 5 bases from J; junction bases left unmatched: 2. The CDR3: CASSEWTGGNEQYF. CDR3 in DNA: TGTGCCAGCAGTGAATGGACAGGGGGCAACGAGCAGTACTTC.

V is TRBV18 and J is TRBJ2-3, with 7 bases fitting TRBD1. The CDR3 has 15 amino acids. V shed 5 bases and J 0 bases; nucleotides not matched to a gene: 5. Looked up from germline, CDR1 is KGHSH and CDR2 is LQKENI. CDR3 sequence reads: CASSARQGSTDTQYF. CDR3 DNA: TGTGCCAGCTCAGCGAGACAGGGAAGCACAGATACGCAGTATTTT.

The genes are TRBV11-2 and TRBJ2-3; the match to TRBD2 covers 8 bases. CDR3 length equals 16 residues. J gave up 6 bases and V 0 bases, and 8 bases lay outside the gene matches. Germline loops: CDR1 SGHAT, CDR2 FQNNGV. The CDR3 sequence: CASSLDGAGEWDTQYF. The CDR3 DNA follows: TGTGCCAGCAGCTTAGACGGAGCGGGAGAGTGGGATACGCAGTATTTT.

Here the CDR3 reads CASSSIRLAGGGLGSYEQYF. DNA for the CDR3: TGTGCCAGCAGTTCAATCAGACTAGCGGGAGGAGGTTTGGGCTCCTACGAGCAGTACTTC. This rearrangement joins TRBV27 to TRBJ2-7; 13 bases map to TRBD2. The CDR3 consists of 20 residues. Germline V gene sequence: CDR1 MNHEY, CDR2 SMNVEV (reference sequence). V shed 4 bases and J 0 bases; nucleotides not matched to a gene: 15.

J is TRBJ2-1 and V is TRBV19; TRBD2 aligns across 8 bases. The CDR3 runs 15 residues. Trimming at V came to 5 bases and at J to 8 bases, leaving 11 bases not matched to a gene. Germline assignment: CDR1 LNHDA and CDR2 SQIVND (reference sequence). DNA of the CDR3: TGTGCCAGTAGTGGCCCGGGAGGGCCAACAGATGAGCAGTTCTTC. Amino acids: CASSGPGGPTDEQFF.

The V and J genes are TRBV5-4 and TRBJ2-7; 8 bases are a match to TRBD1. V shed 4 bases, J shed 3 bases, and the junction held 6 bases outside the gene matches. The CDR3 runs to 14 residues. CDR1 and CDR2 from the germline V gene are SGHNT and YYREEE (reference sequence). The CDR3 is CASSPRTGRYEQYF. The CDR3 DNA reads TGTGCCAGCAGCCCCAGGACAGGGCGCTACGAGCAGTACTTC. The whole variable domain, remainder taken from reference TRBV5-4 and TRBJ2-7, is ETGVTQSPTHLIKTRGQQVTLRCSSQSGHNTVSWYQQALGQGPQFIFQYYREEENGRGNFPPRFSGLQFPNYSSELNVNALELDDSALYLCASSPRTGRYEQYFGPGTRLTVT.

CDR3 sequence: CASSLDGCQYF. For the CDR3, the DNA is TGTGCCAGCAGCCTGGACGGATGCCAGTACTTC. This chain connects TRBV2 to TRBJ2-4; no clear D gene. Germline CDR1 reads SNHLY; CDR2 reads FYNNEI. The CDR3 totals 11 residues. Trimming removed 6 bases at V and 13 bases at J, with 13 bases between.

The chain has TRBV6-5 and TRBJ1-5, with a weak D call TRBD1 (5 bases). The V gene's germline CDR1 is MNHEY and CDR2 SVGAGI. V was clipped by 5 bases and J by 5 bases, with 13 bases between them. This CDR3 has 14 amino acids. The CDR3 sequence: CASSPGSGHQPQHF. The CDR3 nucleotides are TGTGCCAGCAGTCCTGGGTCGGGGCATCAGCCCCAGCATTTT.

This chain uses TRBV6-5 with TRBJ2-1; D is unresolved. The CDR3 totals 16 residues. V shed 0 bases and J shed 0 bases, with 9 bases lying between them. CDR1 and CDR2 from the germline V gene are MNHEY and SVGAGI. The CDR3 DNA sequence: TGTGCCAGCAGTTACTCGAATGATCCCTCCTACAATGAGCAGTTCTTC. Translation gives CASSYSNDPSYNEQFF.

V usage is TRBV7-8 and J usage is TRBJ2-7, with 8 bases that match TRBD2. The germline V gene has CDR1 SGHVS and CDR2 FQNEAQ. The CDR3 has 14 residues. V gave up 2 bases and J gave up 4 bases; unmatched junction bases: 4. CDR3 region: CASSLQLAAYEQYF. The CDR3 DNA is TGTGCCAGCAGCTTACAACTAGCGGCATACGAGCAGTACTTC. The complete variable domain, with remaining parts taken from reference TRBV7-8 and TRBJ2-7, reads GAGVSQSPRYKVAKRGQDVALRCDPISGHVSLFWYQQALGQGPEFLTYFQNEAQLDKSGLPSDRFFAERPEGSVSTLKIQRTQQEDSAVYLCASSLQLAAYEQYFGPGTRLTVT.

The chain employs TRBV4-3 and TRBJ2-3, with 7 bases identical to TRBD2. V dropped 0 bases and J dropped 6; count of bases not matched to a gene: 9. The CDR3 is made up of 16 amino acids. Germline CDR1 reads LGHNA; CDR2 reads YSLEER. The CDR3 DNA follows: TGCGCCAGCAGCCAAGACATGGGGGGGGTAGTGGATACGCAGTATTTT. Amino acids: CASSQDMGGVVDTQYF.